This T cell receptor beta chain was profiled in a study of T cells in Graves' hyperthyroidism and ophthalmopathy. Study background: Any treatment followed the collection of peripheral blood at initial diagnosis. Study conclusions and caveats: Peripheral blood also featured most of the thyroid clonotypes expanded above 0.001.

The CDR3 regions of TCR beta were amplified from RNA transcripts. HTBI primers were used for first-round RT-PCR of the TCR CDR3. TCRdb re-derived calls from the multiplex PCR reads in MiXCR, one entry per CDR3 protein. This table holds tens of thousands of distinct CDR3 sequences, around half found once. Patients aged 18 to 65 had newly diagnosed hyperthyroidism lasting under 2 months. Diagnosis relied on clinical symptoms, serum thyroxine and TRAb, thyroid ultrasound and orbital computed tomography. This clonotype came up many times. Its antigen is as yet unknown. The V end was cut by 0 bases, the J end by 0 bases, with 8 bases between. The length of the CDR3 is 15 residues. CDR1 MNHEY and CDR2 SVGAGI come from the germline V gene.

The chain carries TRBV6-5 and TRBJ1-1; no definite D call. The receptor comes from a woman aged 45-65 years with Graves' hyperthyroidism that later progressed to Graves' ophthalmopathy. Sample: blood. CDR3 DNA sequence: TGTGCCAGCAGTTACTCGGCCCTTATGAACACTGAAGCTTTCTTT. Translation: CASSYSALMNTEAFF.